This T cell receptor beta chain originates from a study of blood T cells in healthy people across ages. General observations from the study: Among long-lived donors, naive CD4+ cells were more numerous and diversity higher than in aged donors. TCR beta diversity tracked closely with naive T cell percentage.

A sample-barcoded 5' primer and a J-beta primer mix were used in a second PCR of roughly 6 to 11 cycles. MiXCR was run by TCRdb on the 5' RACE reads, yielding one entry per CDR3 protein. The sample comprises about 510,000 distinct CDR3 sequences, roughly a quarter of which are singletons, and about 3.9% rests with the top ten. The ends were cut back, 11 bases at V and 8 bases at J, with 20 bases in the middle. Germline V gene lookup returns CDR1 MNHEY and CDR2 SVGAGI. The CDR3 covers 13 residues. The people who gave samples were healthy Caucasians from Russia, aged about 6 to 100. As regards this clonotype: Its target is not known.

These records were also assigned to another study, of T cells of mothers and their children. From that study: The study found slightly higher but non-significant overlap in related versus unrelated mother-child pairs.

The sample comprised blood. The clonotype originates from a boy aged 2 to 9 in good health. The chain carries TRBV6-5 and TRBJ2-3; D tentatively reads TRBD1 or TRBD2 (6 bases each). The CDR3 protein is CASSGGPEGTQYF. The CDR3 DNA follows: TGTGCCTCCTCCGGGGGCCCGGAAGGTACGCAGTATTTT.